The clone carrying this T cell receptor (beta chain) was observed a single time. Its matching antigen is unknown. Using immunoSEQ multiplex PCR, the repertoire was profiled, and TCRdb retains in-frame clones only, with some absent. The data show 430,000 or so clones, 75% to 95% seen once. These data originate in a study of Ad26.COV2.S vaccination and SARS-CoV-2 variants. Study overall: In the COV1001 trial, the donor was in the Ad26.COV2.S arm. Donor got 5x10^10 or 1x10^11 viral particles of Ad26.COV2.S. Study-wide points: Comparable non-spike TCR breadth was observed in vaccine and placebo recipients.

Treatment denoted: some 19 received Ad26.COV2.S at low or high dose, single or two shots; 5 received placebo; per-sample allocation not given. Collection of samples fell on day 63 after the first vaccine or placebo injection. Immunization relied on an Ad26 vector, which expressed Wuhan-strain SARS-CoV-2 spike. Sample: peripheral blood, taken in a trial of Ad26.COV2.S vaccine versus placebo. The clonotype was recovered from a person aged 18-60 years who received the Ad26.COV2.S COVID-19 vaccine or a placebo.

For the CDR3, the DNA is TGTGCCAGCAGCCCGGGACTAGCGGGAATTCGGGGAGATACGCAGTATTTT. Amino acids: CASSPGLAGIRGDTQYF. J is TRBJ2-3 and V is TRBV11-2; 13 nucleotides match TRBD2. CDR1 SGHAT and CDR2 FQNNGV come from the germline V gene. This CDR3 contains 17 residues. V lost 5 bases, J lost 5 bases, and 10 bases stayed unmatched.